A selection of T cell receptor beta chains follows, all from one sample in a study of T cell repertoires in cytomegalovirus infection. TCRdb called the reads again in MiXCR, with one record for every CDR3 protein. The repertoire holds about 140,000 distinct CDR3 sequences, with 6.5% as singletons. Input material: PBMCs. The origin of the receptors is a human donor in good health (CMV status not recorded). Some clones in this sample may be carry-over from other donors' samples. Both conserved end residues are part of each CDR3. Fields, in order: J gene, CDR3 length, V gene, D gene, clone size, CDR3 protein, CDR3 DNA. A D gene is named only where the DNA matches it firmly. Clone size is not always given. Where it is, it says once, few, many or a class for expanded clones.

TRBJ1-2	14	TRBV4-3	.	many	CASSQDLDSYGYTF	TGCGCCAGCAGCCAAGATCTAGACAGTTATGGCTACACCTTC
TRBJ2-7	15	TRBV7-2	.	many	CASSLDGAGGYEQYF	TGTGCCAGCAGCTTAGATGGGGCCGGGGGATACGAGCAGTACTTC
TRBJ2-7	14	TRBV7-6	.	many	CASSSPAGGYEQYF	TGTGCCAGCAGCTCCCCAGCCGGGGGCTACGAGCAGTACTTC
TRBJ1-1	12	TRBV29-1	.	few	CSVEERGTEAFF	TGCAGCGTTGAAGAAAGGGGGACTGAAGCTTTCTTT
TRBJ2-7	15	TRBV11-1	TRBD1	many	CASSTTGGTSYEQYF	TGTGCCAGCAGCACGACAGGGGGGACCTCCTACGAGCAGTACTTC
TRBJ2-5	15	TRBV7-2	TRBD2	many	CASSFQRGDQETQYF	TGTGCCAGCAGCTTCCAGCGGGGGGACCAAGAGACCCAGTACTTC
TRBJ2-1	13	TRBV7-2	.	many	CASSLLQGYEQFF	TGTGCCAGCAGCTTACTACAGGGCTATGAGCAGTTCTTC
TRBJ1-4	15	TRBV4-3	.	many	CASSQDSTGSEKLFF	TGCGCCAGCAGCCAAGATTCGACCGGGAGTGAAAAACTGTTTTTT
TRBJ1-6	16	TRBV7-2	.	many	CASSVRWRNSNSPLHF	TGTGCCAGCAGTGTAAGGTGGAGGAATTCGAATTCACCCCTCCACTTT
TRBJ2-4	14	TRBV5-1	TRBD2	many	CASHTGLAGDIQYF	TGCGCCAGCCACACGGGACTAGCAGGGGACATTCAGTACTTC
TRBJ2-7	12	TRBV2	.	once	CASRSANYEQYF	TGTGCCAGCAGGTCCGCTAACTACGAGCAGTACTTC
TRBJ1-1	14	TRBV6-2/TRBV6-3	.	.	CASSWLGRGTEAFF	TGTGCCAGCAGTTGGCTCGGGAGGGGTACTGAAGCTTTCTTT
TRBJ2-7	16	TRBV7-2	TRBD1	many	CASSPQSGTGLGEQYF	TGTGCCAGCAGCCCCCAGTCGGGGACAGGGTTGGGCGAGCAGTACTTC
TRBJ1-1	15	TRBV2	TRBD1	few	CASSGGGNRNTEAFF	TGTGCCAGCAGTGGAGGGGGCAACAGGAACACTGAAGCTTTCTTT